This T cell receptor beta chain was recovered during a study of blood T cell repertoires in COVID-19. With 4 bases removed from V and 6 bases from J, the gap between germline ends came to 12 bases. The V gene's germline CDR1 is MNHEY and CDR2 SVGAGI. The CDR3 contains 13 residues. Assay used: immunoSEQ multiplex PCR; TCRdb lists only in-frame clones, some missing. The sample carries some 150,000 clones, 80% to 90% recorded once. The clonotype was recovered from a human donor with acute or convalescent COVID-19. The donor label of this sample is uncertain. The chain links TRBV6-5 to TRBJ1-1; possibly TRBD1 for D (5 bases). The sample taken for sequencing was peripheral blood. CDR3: CASSFSAGAEAFF. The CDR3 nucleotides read TGTGCCAGCAGTTTTTCGGCGGGGGCTGAAGCTTTCTTT.